One and the same sample provided the 4 T cell receptor beta chains below, sequenced in a study of Tregs in tolerant kidney transplant recipients. Profiling relied on immunoSEQ multiplex PCR, and the TCRdb table lists in-frame clones only, not all of them. Altogether roughly 250,000 clones are present, roughly 84% being singletons, with the ten largest covering 0.55% to 0.65%. Sequencing used CD4+ T cells from blood. The receptors originated from a human donor in good health.

The V gene is TRBV11-2, the J gene TRBJ2-6; either TRBD1 or TRBD2 may fit D (5 bases each). CDR3 length: 19 residues. Germline V gene sequence: CDR1 SGHAT, CDR2 FQNNGV. V lost 5 bases, J lost 1 base, and 21 bases lay in between. The CDR3 spells CASSLLWTGRASGANVLTF. CDR3 nucleotides: TGTGCCAGCAGCCTCTTATGGACGGGACGGGCATCTGGGGCCAACGTCCTGACTTTC.

This clone was counted between two and nine times. This specimen includes other DNA sequences encoding the same CDR3. V is TRBV7-7 and J is TRBJ2-3, with no clear D. Trimming took off 1 base at V and 1 base at J, with 3 bases between the two ends. CDR3 length: 13 residues. Germline values: CDR1 SSHAT, CDR2 FNYEAQ (reference sequence). The CDR3 bases are TGTGCCAGCAGCTTAGGTGGCACAGATACGCAGTATTTT. Its protein is CASSLGGTDTQYF.

Here the CDR3 DNA reads TGTGCCAGCCGACTAGAGGTAGAGACCCAGTACTTC. It translates to CASRLEVETQYF. The chain joins TRBV2 to TRBJ2-5, with D perhaps matching TRBD2 (6 bases). The length of the CDR3 is 12 residues. V lost 8 bases to trimming and J lost 4 bases, with 11 bases between them. Germline V gene data show CDR1 as SNHLY and CDR2 as FYNNEI.

V is TRBV11-2 and J is TRBJ1-4; the D is unclear. Germline V gives CDR1 SGHAT, CDR2 FQNNGV. Deletions cut 5 bases from V and 5 bases from J, with 15 bases between. CDR3 length equals 15 residues. The CDR3 region has the DNA TGTGCCAGCAGCCAGATAGGAGGGTACAATGAAAAACTGTTTTTT. The encoded protein is CASSQIGGYNEKLFF. The whole variable domain, filled in from reference TRBV11-2 and TRBJ1-4, reads EAGVAQSPRYKIIEKRQSVAFWCNPISGHATLYWYQQILGQGPKLLIQFQNNGVVDDSQLPKDRFSAERLKGVDSTLKIQPAKLEDSAVYLCASSQIGGYNEKLFFGSGTQLSVL.